This T cell receptor (beta chain) derives from a study of OX40 agonist ivuxolimab in advanced cancers. The overall study: Patients were dosed with the agonistic anti-OX40 (CD134) antibody ivuxolimab. Patients were dosed intravenously with ivuxolimab at 0.01 to 10 mg/kg every 2 weeks. Regarding the study as a whole: The average count of expanded clones was higher among CD8+ T cells than among CD4+.

This clone has a handful of counts. Its target is not known. Between the trimmed V and J ends, which lost 4 bases and 7 bases, there was a span of 11 bases. The CDR3 runs 13 residues. Germline assignment: CDR1 MGHRA and CDR2 YSYEKL. TCRdb's table, derived via immunoSEQ multiplex PCR, lists solely in-frame clones and lacks some. The sample records over 20,000 clones, around 84% being singletons. The sequenced sample was CD4+ or CD8+ T cells sorted from blood, obtained in a trial of the OX40 agonist ivuxolimab. This clonotype was obtained from an adult with an advanced solid tumor such as melanoma, head and neck, liver or kidney cancer. The chain employs TRBV4-1 and TRBJ1-5; a weak D match, TRBD1 (6 bases). CDR3 nucleotides: TGCGCCAGCAGCCTACTAGGGGGACAGCCCCAGCATTTT. Translation gives CASSLLGGQPQHF.